These T cell receptor beta chains were read from a single sample in a study of blood T cell repertoires in COVID-19. Clones were read by immunoSEQ multiplex PCR, and TCRdb kept only the in-frame ones, dropping some. The table has 300,000 to 350,000 clones, roughly 88% seen once; the top ten hold 2.9%. Sequenced sample: peripheral blood. The receptors here all came from a woman aged 25 to 39 with COVID-19, enrolled during active disease. Each CDR3 is given with its conserved first and last residue. Size is stated for part of the rows, as once, few or many counts, or as a class when the clone is expanded.

TRBV6-5	NA	TRBJ2-6	CASSYRRSGANVLTF
TRBV24-1	NA	TRBJ2-7	CATSDPATSYEQYF
TRBV18	NA	TRBJ2-7	CASSAGASYEQYF
TRBV19	NA	TRBJ1-4	CASSDNVIRHEKLFF
TRBV18	once	TRBJ2-1	CASSRTSNRNEQFF
TRBV19	NA	TRBJ2-2	CASTEQVSRGELFF
TRBV6-5	once	TRBJ2-7	CATKGDRARTRQYF
TRBV30	NA	TRBJ2-5	CAWSVQLGETQYF
TRBV28	NA	TRBJ1-2	CASSLIPANYGYTF
TRBV27	NA	TRBJ2-3	CASSLLVRADTQYF
TRBV29-1	NA	TRBJ1-4	CSARFNEKLFF
TRBV19	NA	TRBJ2-1	CASSPAGANYNEQFF
TRBV28	NA	TRBJ2-5	CASRLAGVVETQYF
TRBV7-9	NA	TRBJ2-3	CASSPVGKTDTQYF
TRBV4-1	NA	TRBJ1-5	CASSQDFTGGNRPPQHF
TRBV3-1/TRBV3-2	NA	TRBJ2-7	CASSQGGYEQYF
TRBV20-1	NA	TRBJ1-3	CSVTGGNTIYF